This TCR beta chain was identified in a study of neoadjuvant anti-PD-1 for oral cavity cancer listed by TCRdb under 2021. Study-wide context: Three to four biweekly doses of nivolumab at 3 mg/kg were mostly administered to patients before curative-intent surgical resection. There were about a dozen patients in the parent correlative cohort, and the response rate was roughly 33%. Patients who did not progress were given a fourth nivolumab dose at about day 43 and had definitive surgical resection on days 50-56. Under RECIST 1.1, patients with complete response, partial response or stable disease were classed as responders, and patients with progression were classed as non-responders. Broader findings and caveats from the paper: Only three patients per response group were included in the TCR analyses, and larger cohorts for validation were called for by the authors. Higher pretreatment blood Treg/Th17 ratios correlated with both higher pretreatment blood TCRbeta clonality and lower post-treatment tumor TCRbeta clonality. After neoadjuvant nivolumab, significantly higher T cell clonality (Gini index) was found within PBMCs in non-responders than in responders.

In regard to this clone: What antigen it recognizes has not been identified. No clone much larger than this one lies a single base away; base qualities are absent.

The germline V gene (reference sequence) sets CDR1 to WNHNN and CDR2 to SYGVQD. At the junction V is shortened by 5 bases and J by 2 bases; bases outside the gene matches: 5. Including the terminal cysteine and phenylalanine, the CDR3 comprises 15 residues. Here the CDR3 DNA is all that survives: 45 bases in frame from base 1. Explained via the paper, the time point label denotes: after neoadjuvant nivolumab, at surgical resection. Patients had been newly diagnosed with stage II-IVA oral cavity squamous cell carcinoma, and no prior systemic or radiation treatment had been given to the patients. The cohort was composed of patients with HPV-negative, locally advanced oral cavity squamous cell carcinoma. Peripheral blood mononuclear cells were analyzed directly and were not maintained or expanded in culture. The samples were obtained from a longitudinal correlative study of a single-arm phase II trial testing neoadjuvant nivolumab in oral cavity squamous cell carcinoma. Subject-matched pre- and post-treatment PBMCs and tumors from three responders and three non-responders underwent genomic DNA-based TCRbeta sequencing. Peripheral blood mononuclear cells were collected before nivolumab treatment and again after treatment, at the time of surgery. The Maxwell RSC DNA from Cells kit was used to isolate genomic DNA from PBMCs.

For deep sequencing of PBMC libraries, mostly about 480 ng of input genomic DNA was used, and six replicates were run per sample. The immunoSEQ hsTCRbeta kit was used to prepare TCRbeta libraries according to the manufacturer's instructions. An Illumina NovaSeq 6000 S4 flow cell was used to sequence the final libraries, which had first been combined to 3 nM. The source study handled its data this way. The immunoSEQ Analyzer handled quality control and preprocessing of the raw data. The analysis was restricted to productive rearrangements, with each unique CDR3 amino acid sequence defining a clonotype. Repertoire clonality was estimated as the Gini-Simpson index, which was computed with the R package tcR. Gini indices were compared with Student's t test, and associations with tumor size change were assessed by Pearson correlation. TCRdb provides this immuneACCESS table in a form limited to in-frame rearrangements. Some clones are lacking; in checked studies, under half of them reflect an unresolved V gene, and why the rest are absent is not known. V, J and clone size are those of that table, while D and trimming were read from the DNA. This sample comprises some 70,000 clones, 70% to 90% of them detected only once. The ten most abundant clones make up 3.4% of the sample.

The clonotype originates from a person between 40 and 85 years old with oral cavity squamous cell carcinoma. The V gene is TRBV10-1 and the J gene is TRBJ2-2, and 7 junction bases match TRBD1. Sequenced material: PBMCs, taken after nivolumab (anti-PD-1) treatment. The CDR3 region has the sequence CASSRDSGNTGELFF. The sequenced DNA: TGCGCCAGCAGTCGGGACAGTGGAAACACCGGGGAGCTGTTTTTT.